The next 7 T cell receptor beta chains were all read from a single sample in a study of control samples from healthy donors and cancer patients. This table comes from immunoSEQ multiplex PCR, and its TCRdb copy is limited to in-frame clones, with some not included. The sample lists 170,000 or so clones; approximately 95% were seen once. The specimen was blood. Source of these receptors: a man between 18 and 29 years old in good health.

This clone came up once. This chain joins TRBV10-1 and TRBJ1-1; TRBD1 is a possible D gene (5 bases). Germline V gene data show CDR1 as WNHNN and CDR2 as SYGVQD (reference sequence). The V and J ends lost 2 bases and 6 bases respectively, with 13 bases between them. The CDR3 sequence is 14 residues long. CDR3 protein: CASSESRDVAEAFF. The CDR3 DNA sequence: TGCGCCAGCAGTGAGAGCAGGGATGTTGCTGAAGCTTTCTTT.

This chain links TRBV2 with TRBJ1-5; 9 bases are a match to TRBD1. The CDR3 totals 15 residues. The ends lost 7 bases at V and 6 bases at J; junction bases unmatched: 10. Germline V gives CDR1 SNHLY, CDR2 FYNNEI. The CDR3 region has the DNA TGTGCCAGCAACCCGAGGACAGGGGCTAGTCAGCCCCAGCATTTT. This encodes CASNPRTGASQPQHF.

This rearrangement joins TRBV6-1 to TRBJ2-7, with a weak D call TRBD1 (5 bases). CDR1 MNHNS and CDR2 SASEGT come from the germline V gene. This CDR3 region has 14 residues. With 2 bases removed from V and 3 bases from J, the gap between germline ends came to 11 bases. The CDR3 loop reads CASSEPPRDYEQYF. CDR3 DNA: TGTGCCAGCAGTGAACCGCCCAGGGACTACGAGCAGTACTTC.

The rearrangement links TRBV29-1 to TRBJ2-3; the D gene is possibly TRBD2 (6 bases). Trimming left V 8 bases short and J 2 bases short, with 14 bases between. The CDR3 extends over 13 amino acids. Germline V gene lookup returns CDR1 SQVTM and CDR2 ANQGSEA. The CDR3 nucleotides are TGCAGCTTCTCGGGACTTTTCACAGATACGCAGTATTTT. Encoded protein: CSFSGLFTDTQYF.

The chain employs TRBV7-9 and TRBJ1-1, with D possibly TRBD1 on 5 matching bases. In germline, CDR1 is SEHNR, CDR2 FQNEAQ (reference sequence). This CDR3 comprises 13 residues. Trimming pared 11 bases from V and 0 bases from J, leaving 13 bases between. The CDR3 DNA reads TGTGCCGAAGGGACGGTGATGAACACTGAAGCTTTCTTT. Translating it yields CAEGTVMNTEAFF.

This clone appeared once. The chain has TRBV19 and TRBJ2-3, with D maybe TRBD1 (6 bases). Between the trimmed V and J ends, which lost 5 bases and 6 bases, there was a span of 12 bases. The CDR3 loop spans 13 amino acids. The germline CDR1 and CDR2 sequences are LNHDA and SQIVND (reference sequence). Here the CDR3 DNA reads TGTGCCAGTAGTTTTAGGACAGCCGATACGCAGTATTTT. Its translation is CASSFRTADTQYF.

CDR3 residues: CAISGSTSAEETQYF. In DNA, the CDR3 is TGTGCCATCAGTGGATCGACTAGCGCCGAAGAGACCCAGTACTTC. The chain is built from TRBV10-3 and TRBJ2-5, with 8 bases that match TRBD2. The V segment lost 4 bases and the J segment 3 bases; nucleotides outside the gene matches: 7. The germline CDR1 and CDR2 sequences are ENHRY and SYGVKD. The CDR3 loop spans 15 amino acids.